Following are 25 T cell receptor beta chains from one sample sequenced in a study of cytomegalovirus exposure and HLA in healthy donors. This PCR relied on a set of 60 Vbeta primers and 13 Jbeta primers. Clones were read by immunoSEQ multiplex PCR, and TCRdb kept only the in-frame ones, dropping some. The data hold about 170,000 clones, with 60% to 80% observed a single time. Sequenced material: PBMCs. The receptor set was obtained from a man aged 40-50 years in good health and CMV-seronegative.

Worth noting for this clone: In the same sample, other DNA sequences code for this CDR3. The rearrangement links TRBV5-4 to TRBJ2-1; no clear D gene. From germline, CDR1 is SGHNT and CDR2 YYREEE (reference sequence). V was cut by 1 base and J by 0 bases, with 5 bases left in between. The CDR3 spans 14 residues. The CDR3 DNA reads TGTGCCAGCAGCTTGACCGGCTCCTACAATGAGCAGTTCTTC. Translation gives CASSLTGSYNEQFF.

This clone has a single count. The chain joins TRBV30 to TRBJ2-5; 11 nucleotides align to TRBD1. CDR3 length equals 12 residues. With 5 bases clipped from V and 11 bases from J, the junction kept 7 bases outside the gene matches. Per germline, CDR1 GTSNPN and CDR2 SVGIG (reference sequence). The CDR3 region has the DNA TGTGCCTGGGGACAGGGGGCGGGGGAGCAGTACTTC. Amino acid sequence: CAWGQGAGEQYF.

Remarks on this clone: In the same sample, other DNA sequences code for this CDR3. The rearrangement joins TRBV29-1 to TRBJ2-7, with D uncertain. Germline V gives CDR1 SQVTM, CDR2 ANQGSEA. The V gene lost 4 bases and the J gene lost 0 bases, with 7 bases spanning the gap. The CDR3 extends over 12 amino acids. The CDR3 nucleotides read TGCAGCGTTGCCGATAGCTCCTACGAGCAGTACTTC. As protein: CSVADSSYEQYF.

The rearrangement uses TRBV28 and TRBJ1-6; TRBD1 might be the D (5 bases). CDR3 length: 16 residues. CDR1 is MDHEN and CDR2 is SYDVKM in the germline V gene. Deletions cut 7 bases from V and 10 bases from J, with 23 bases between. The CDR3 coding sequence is TGTGCCAGCACCCCGGGGCGGGGAGGAACAAAGTCACCCCTCCACTTT. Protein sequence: CASTPGRGGTKSPLHF. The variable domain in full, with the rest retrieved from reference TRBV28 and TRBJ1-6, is DVKVTQSSRYLVKRTGEKVFLECVQDMDHENMFWYRQDPGLGLRLIYFSYDVKMKEKGDIPEGYSVSREKKERFSLILESASTNQTSMYLCASTPGRGGTKSPLHFGNGTRLTVT.

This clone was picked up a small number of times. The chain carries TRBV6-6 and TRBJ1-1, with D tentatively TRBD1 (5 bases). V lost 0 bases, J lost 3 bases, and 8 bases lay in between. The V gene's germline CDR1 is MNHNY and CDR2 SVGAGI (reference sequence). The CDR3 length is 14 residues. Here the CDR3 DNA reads TGTGCCAGCAGTTACTCGTCGGGGGACACTGAAGCTTTCTTT. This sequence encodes CASSYSSGDTEAFF.

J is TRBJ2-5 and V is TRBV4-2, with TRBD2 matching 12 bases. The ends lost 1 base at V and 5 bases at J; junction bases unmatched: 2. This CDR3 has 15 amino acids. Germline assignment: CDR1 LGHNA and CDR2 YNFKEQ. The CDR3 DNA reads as TGTGCCAGCAGCCAAGGACTAGCGGGAGAGGAGACCCAGTACTTC. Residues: CASSQGLAGEETQYF.

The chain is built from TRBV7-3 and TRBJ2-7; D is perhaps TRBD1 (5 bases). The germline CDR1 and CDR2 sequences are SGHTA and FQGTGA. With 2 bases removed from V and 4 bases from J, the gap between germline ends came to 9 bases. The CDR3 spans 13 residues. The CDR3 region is CASSLWAGYEQYF. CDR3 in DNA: TGTGCCAGCAGCTTATGGGCAGGGTACGAGCAGTACTTC.

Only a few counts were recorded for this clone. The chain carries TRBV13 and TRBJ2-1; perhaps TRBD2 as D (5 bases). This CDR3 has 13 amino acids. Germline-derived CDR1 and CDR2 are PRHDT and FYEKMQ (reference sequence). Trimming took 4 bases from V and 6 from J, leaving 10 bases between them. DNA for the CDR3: TGTGCCAGCAGCTGGAACCGGGGCAATGAGCAGTTCTTC. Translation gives CASSWNRGNEQFF.

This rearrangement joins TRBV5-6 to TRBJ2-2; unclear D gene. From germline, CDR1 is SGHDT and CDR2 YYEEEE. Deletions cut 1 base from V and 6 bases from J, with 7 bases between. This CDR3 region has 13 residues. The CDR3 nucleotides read TGTGCCAGCAGCTTGCGGGTGGCCGGGGAGCTGTTTTTT. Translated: CASSLRVAGELFF. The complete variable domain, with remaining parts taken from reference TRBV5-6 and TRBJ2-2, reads DAGVTQSPTHLIKTRGQQVTLRCSPKSGHDTVSWYQQALGQGPQFIFQYYEEEERQRGNFPDRFSGHQFPNYSSELNVNALLLGDSALYLCASSLRVAGELFFGEGSRLTVL.

CDR3 region: CASSSGLSNTGELFF. The CDR3 DNA reads as TGTGCCAGCAGCTCCGGACTATCGAACACCGGGGAGCTGTTTTTT. The chain links TRBV5-4 to TRBJ2-2; perhaps TRBD2 as D (6 bases). The germline CDR1 and CDR2 sequences are SGHNT and YYREEE (reference sequence). The CDR3 is made up of 15 amino acids. The germline V and J ends were trimmed by 3 bases and 0 bases, with 9 bases remaining between them.

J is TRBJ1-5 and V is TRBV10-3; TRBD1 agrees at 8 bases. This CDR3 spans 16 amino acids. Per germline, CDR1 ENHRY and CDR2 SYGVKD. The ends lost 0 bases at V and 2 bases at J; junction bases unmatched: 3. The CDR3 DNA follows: TGTGCCATCAGTGAGTCGACAGGGGCCGGCAATCAGCCCCAGCATTTT. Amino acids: CAISESTGAGNQPQHF.

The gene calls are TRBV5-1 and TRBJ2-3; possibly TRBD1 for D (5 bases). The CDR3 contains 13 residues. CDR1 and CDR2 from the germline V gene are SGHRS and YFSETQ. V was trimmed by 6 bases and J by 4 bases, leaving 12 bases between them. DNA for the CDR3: TGCGCCAGCACGAGAGGACAAGCAGATACGCAGTATTTT. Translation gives CASTRGQADTQYF.

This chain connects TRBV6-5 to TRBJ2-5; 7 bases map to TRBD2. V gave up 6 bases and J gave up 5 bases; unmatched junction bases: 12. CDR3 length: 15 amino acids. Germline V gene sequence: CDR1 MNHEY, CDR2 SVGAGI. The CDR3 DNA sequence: TGTGCCAGCAGGAACCAGAGACTAGCCGGGGAGACCCAGTACTTC. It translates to CASRNQRLAGETQYF.

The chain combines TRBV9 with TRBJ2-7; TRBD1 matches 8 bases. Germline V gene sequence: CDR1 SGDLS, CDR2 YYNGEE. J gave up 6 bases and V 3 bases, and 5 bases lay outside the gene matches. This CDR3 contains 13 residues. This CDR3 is CASSAGQVSEQYF. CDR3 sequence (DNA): TGTGCCAGCAGCGCGGGACAGGTCTCCGAGCAGTACTTC.

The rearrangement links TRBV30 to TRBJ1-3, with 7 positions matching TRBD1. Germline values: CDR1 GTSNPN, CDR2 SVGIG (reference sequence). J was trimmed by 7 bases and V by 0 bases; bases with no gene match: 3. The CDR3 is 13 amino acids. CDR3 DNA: TGTGCCTGGAGTGTCAGGGGGGCGAACACCATATATTTT. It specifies CAWSVRGANTIYF.

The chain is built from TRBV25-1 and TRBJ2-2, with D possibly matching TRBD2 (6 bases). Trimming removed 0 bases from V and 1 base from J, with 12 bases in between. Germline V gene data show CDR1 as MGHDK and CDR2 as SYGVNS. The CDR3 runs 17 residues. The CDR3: CASSEYRRGGNTGELFF. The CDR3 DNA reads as TGTGCCAGCAGTGAATATAGGCGGGGTGGGAACACCGGGGAGCTGTTTTTT.

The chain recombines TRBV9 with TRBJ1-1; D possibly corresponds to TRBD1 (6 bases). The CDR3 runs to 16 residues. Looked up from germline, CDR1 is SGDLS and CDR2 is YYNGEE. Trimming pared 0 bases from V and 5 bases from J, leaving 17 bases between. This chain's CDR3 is CASSVGTYREETEAFF. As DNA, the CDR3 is TGTGCCAGCAGCGTAGGGACCTACAGGGAAGAGACTGAAGCTTTCTTT. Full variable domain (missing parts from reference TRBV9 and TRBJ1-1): DSGVTQTPKHLITATGQRVTLRCSPRSGDLSVYWYQQSLDQGLQFLIQYYNGEERAKGNILERFSAQQFPDLHSELNLSSLELGDSALYFCASSVGTYREETEAFFGQGTRLTVV.

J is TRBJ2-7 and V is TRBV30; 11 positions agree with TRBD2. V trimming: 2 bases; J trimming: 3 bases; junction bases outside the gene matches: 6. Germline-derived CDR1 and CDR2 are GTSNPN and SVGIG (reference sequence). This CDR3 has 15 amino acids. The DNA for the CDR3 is TGTGCCTGGAGTCCCCGACTAGCGGGGAACTACGAGCAGTACTTC. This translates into CAWSPRLAGNYEQYF. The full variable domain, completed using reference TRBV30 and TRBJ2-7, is SQTIHQWPATLVQPVGSPLSLECTVEGTSNPNLYWYRQAAGRGLQLLFYSVGIGQISSEVPQNLSASRPQDRQFILSSKKLLLSDSGFYLCAWSPRLAGNYEQYFGPGTRLTVT.

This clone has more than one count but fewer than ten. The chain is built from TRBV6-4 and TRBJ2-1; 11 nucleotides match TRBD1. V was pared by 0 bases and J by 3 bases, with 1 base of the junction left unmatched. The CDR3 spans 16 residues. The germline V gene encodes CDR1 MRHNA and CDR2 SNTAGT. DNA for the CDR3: TGTGCCAGCAGTGACTCTGGGACAGGGGGCTACAATGAGCAGTTCTTC. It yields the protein CASSDSGTGGYNEQFF.

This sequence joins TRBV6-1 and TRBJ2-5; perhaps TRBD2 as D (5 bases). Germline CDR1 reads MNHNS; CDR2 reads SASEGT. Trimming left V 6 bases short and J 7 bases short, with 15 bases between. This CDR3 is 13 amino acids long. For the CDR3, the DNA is TGTGCCAGCAGCCCAGGAGGAGGTGGGACCCAGTACTTC. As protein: CASSPGGGGTQYF.

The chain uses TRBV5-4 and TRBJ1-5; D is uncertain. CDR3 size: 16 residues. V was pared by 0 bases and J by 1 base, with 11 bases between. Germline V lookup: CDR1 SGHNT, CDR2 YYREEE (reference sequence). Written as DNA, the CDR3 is TGTGCCAGCAGCTTGGGTGGACTAGGGAGCAATCAGCCCCAGCATTTT. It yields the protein CASSLGGLGSNQPQHF.

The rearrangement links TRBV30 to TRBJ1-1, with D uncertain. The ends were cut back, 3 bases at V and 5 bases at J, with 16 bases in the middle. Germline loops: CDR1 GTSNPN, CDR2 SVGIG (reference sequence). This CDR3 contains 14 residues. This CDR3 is CAWRVARGKTEAFF. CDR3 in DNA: TGTGCCTGGAGGGTGGCACGAGGGAAGACTGAAGCTTTCTTT.

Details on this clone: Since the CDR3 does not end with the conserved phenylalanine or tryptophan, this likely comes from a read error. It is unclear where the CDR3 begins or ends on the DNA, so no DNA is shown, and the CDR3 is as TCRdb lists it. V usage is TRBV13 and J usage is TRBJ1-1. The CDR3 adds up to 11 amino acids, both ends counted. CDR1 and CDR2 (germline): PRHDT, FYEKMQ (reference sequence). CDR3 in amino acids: CASTPWGAWAT.

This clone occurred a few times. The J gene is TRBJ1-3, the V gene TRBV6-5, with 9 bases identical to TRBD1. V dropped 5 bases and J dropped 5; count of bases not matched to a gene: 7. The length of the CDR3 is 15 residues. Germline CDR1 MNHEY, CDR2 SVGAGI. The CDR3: CASSPLGQGRNTIYF. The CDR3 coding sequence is TGTGCCAGCAGTCCCTTGGGACAGGGAAGAAACACCATATATTTT.

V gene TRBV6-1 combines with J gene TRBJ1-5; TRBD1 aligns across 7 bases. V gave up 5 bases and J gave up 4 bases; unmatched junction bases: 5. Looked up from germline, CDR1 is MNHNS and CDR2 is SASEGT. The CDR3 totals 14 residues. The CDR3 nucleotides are TGTGCCAGCAGTCCCGGGACAGCTAATCAGCCCCAGCATTTT. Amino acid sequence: CASSPGTANQPQHF.